This T cell receptor beta chain was sequenced during a study of shared clonotypes between healthy human individuals. General study findings and limits: Among four donors, approximately 5% of naive CD4 clonotypes were found in common. Non-shared clonotypes showed lower generation probabilities than clonotypes common to all four donors.

None of the donors, who were healthy HIV-negative adults, had recently had acute infections or vaccinations. A remark on this clone: Its specificity is unknown.

Germline CDR1 ENHRY, CDR2 SYGVKD. CDR3 length equals 18 residues. V was pared by 3 bases and J by 0 bases, with 10 bases of the junction left unmatched. Deep was the level used in running the assay. Libraries were prepared by immunoSEQ multiplex PCR; TCRdb keeps only in-frame clonotypes and omits some of them. Of around 1.4 million clones in the sample, about 98.5% were seen once. What was sequenced was naive CD4+ T cells sorted from blood. Subset in this sample: CD45RA+ positively selected. The source of this sequence is a man aged 25-40 years in good health. This rearrangement joins TRBV10-3 to TRBJ2-3; TRBD2 matches at 9 bases. The CDR3 DNA is TGTGCCATCAGTGATCCCAGGGGTAGCGGGGGAAGCACAGATACGCAGTATTTT. This sequence encodes CAISDPRGSGGSTDTQYF.